The subject of this entry is one T cell receptor beta chain. Its cognate antigen is unknown. The data derive from a study of cytomegalovirus exposure and HLA in healthy donors. Findings of the study overall: The study put 150 or so TCR beta chains on its list as cytomegalovirus-associated. Sequencing had likely introduced a cluster of highly shared sequence variants as an artifact. Later on, a genetic analysis was performed. It linked a missense variant in DCLRE1C with V- and J-gene trimming of TCR beta.

CDR3 length equals 13 residues. Between the trimmed V and J ends, which lost 3 bases and 3 bases, there was a span of 9 bases. CDR1 is SNHLY and CDR2 is FYNNEI in the germline V gene. The PCR made use of 60 Vbeta and 13 Jbeta primers. Only in-frame clones appear in the TCRdb table, and some are missing; sequencing was by immunoSEQ multiplex PCR. The sample data list about 120,000 clones. This TCR was sampled from a woman aged 40 to 49 in good health and CMV-seropositive. The chain is built from TRBV2 and TRBJ2-7, with D maybe TRBD1 (5 bases). Sequenced input: PBMCs. Here the CDR3 reads CASSDPGFYEQYF. For the CDR3, the DNA is TGTGCCAGCAGTGACCCAGGGTTCTACGAGCAGTACTTC.